The 8 T cell receptor beta chains in this list originate from one sample, sequenced in a study of blood T cell repertoires in COVID-19. Repertoires were generated with immunoSEQ multiplex PCR, while TCRdb's copy carries only in-frame clones and drops some. Of hundreds of thousands of clones listed, 88% are singletons. Sequencing was performed on PBMCs or T cells enriched from blood (not recorded which). All receptors come from a woman aged 55-70 years who had recovered from COVID-19.

The V and J genes are TRBV30 and TRBJ1-6; 8 nucleotides line up with TRBD1. The CDR3 spans 14 residues. CDR1 and CDR2 from the germline V gene are GTSNPN and SVGIG (reference sequence). V shed 2 bases and J 10 bases; nucleotides not matched to a gene: 7. CDR3 in amino acids: CAWSFWTGRSPLHF. The CDR3, as DNA: TGTGCCTGGAGTTTTTGGACAGGGAGATCACCCCTCCACTTT.

The chain carries TRBV3-1 (or the pseudogene TRBV3-2) and TRBJ2-7, with TRBD2 identical over 7 bases. J lost 7 bases, V lost 4 bases, and 4 bases had no gene match. Germline values: CDR1 LGHDT, CDR2 YNNKEL (reference sequence). This CDR3 region has 12 residues. This CDR3 reads CASSRSGREQYF. The CDR3 DNA is TGTGCCAGCAGCCGCTCCGGGAGGGAGCAGTACTTC.

The J gene is TRBJ2-3, the V gene TRBV9; 11 bases map to TRBD2. The V gene end was trimmed by 3 bases and the J gene end by 5 bases; junction bases not matched to a gene: 5. This CDR3 is 15 amino acids long. Germline assignment: CDR1 SGDLS and CDR2 YYNGEE. The CDR3 here is CASSGLAGGLDTQYF. The DNA for the CDR3 is TGTGCCAGCAGCGGGTTAGCGGGGGGGTTAGATACGCAGTATTTT.

The chain has TRBV21-1 and TRBJ1-4; the table's TRBD1 call for D was not verified on the DNA. TRBV21-1 is a known pseudogene. CDR3 length equals 13 residues. CDR3 region: CASSKLQAEKLFF. The CDR3 DNA reads TGTGCCAGCAGCAAACTACAGGCCGAAAAACTGTTTTTT.

The V gene is TRBV29-1, the J gene TRBJ2-5; perhaps TRBD1 as D (5 bases). The ends were cut back, 6 bases at V and 2 bases at J, with 13 bases in the middle. In germline, CDR1 is SQVTM, CDR2 ANQGSEA. The CDR3 sequence is 13 residues long. The CDR3 protein is CSVGLTDQETQYF. CDR3 DNA: TGCAGCGTCGGGCTGACAGATCAAGAGACCCAGTACTTC.

J is TRBJ2-4 and V is TRBV12-5; no firm D call. Germline CDR1 is LGHNT and CDR2 is FRNRAP. V was shortened by 5 bases and J by 0 bases, with 11 bases between the two germline ends. The CDR3 extends over 15 amino acids. In DNA form, the CDR3 reads TGTGCTAGTGGTCCGGAGCCGGTAGCCAAAAACATTCAGTACTTC. Amino acids: CASGPEPVAKNIQYF. Using reference TRBV12-5 and TRBJ2-4 for the parts outside the CDR3, the full variable domain is DARVTQTPRHKVTEMGQEVTMRCQPILGHNTVFWYRQTMMQGLELLAYFRNRAPLDDSGMPKDRFSAEMPDATLATLKIQPSEPRDSAVYFCASGPEPVAKNIQYFGAGTRLSVL.

The V call is TRBV5-6, the J call TRBJ2-5; no reliable D call. Germline values: CDR1 SGHDT, CDR2 YYEEEE. Trimming pared 0 bases from V and 3 bases from J, leaving 12 bases between. The CDR3 has 15 residues. The CDR3 sequence: CASSLVSNYEETQYF. As DNA, the CDR3 is TGTGCCAGCAGCTTGGTCTCGAACTATGAAGAGACCCAGTACTTC.

V gene TRBV2 combines with J gene TRBJ1-6, with 8 positions matching TRBD1. The CDR3 spans 15 residues. J lost 6 bases, V lost 4 bases, and 5 bases had no gene match. Germline CDR1 and CDR2: SNHLY and FYNNEI. CDR3 protein: CASSARTGSNSPLHF. CDR3 nucleotide sequence: TGTGCCAGCAGTGCTCGGACAGGGAGTAATTCACCCCTCCACTTT.